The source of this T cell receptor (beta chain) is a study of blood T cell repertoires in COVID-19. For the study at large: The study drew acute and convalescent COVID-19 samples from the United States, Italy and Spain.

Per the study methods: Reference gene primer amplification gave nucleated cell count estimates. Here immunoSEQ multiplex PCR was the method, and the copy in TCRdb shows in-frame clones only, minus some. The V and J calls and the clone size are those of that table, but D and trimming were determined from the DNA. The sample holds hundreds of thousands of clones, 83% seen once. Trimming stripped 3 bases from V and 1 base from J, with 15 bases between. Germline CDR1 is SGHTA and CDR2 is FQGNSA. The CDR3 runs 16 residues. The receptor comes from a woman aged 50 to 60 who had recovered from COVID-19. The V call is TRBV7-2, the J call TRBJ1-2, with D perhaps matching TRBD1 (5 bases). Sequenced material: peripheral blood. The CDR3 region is CASSLATALHNYGYTF. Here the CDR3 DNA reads TGTGCCAGCAGCTTGGCGACAGCCTTACATAACTATGGCTACACCTTC.